This T cell receptor (beta chain) was recovered during a study of blood T cell repertoires in COVID-19. This table comes from immunoSEQ multiplex PCR, and its TCRdb copy is limited to in-frame clones, with some not included. The sample yields about 200,000 clones, about 78% seen once. The CDR3 consists of 16 residues. V lost 6 bases to trimming and J lost 3 bases; unmatched junction nucleotides: 11. CDR1 is MNHEY and CDR2 is SVGEGT in the germline V gene. The rearrangement joins TRBV6-2 or TRBV6-3 to TRBJ2-7, with 10 bases that match TRBD1. The source is a woman aged 70-85 years with acute or convalescent COVID-19. The sequenced material came from peripheral blood. DNA for the CDR3: TGTGCCAGCAGCCCTGAGGGGGACAGGGGAGGCTACGAGCAGTACTTC. Its protein is CASSPEGDRGGYEQYF.